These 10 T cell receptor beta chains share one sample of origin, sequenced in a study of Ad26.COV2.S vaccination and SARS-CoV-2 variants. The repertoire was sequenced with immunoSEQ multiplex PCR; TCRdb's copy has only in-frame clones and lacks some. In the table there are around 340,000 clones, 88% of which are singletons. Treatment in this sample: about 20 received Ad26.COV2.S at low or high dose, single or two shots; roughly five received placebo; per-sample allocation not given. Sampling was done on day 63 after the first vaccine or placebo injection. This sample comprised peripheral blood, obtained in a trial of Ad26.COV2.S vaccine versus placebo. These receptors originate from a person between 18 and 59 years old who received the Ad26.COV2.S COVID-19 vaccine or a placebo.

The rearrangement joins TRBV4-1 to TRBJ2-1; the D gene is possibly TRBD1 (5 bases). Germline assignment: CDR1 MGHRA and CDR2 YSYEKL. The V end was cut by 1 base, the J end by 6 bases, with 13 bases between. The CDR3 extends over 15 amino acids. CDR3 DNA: TGCGCCAGCAGCCAAGTCCAGGGTTCGGGCAATGAGCAGTTCTTC. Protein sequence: CASSQVQGSGNEQFF.

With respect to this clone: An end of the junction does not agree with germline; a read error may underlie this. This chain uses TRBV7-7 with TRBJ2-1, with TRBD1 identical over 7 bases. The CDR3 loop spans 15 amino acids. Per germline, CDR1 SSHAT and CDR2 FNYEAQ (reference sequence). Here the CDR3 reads CASSLGPGQDNEQFF. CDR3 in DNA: TGTGCTAGCAGCTTAGGACCCGGACAGGACAATGAGCAGTTCTTC.

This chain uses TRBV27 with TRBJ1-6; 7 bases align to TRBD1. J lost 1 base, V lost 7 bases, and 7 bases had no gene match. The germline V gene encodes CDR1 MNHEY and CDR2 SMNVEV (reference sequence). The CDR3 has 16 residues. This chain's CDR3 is CASTPGGVSYNSPLHF. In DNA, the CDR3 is TGTGCCAGCACCCCAGGGGGGGTTTCCTATAATTCACCCCTCCACTTT.

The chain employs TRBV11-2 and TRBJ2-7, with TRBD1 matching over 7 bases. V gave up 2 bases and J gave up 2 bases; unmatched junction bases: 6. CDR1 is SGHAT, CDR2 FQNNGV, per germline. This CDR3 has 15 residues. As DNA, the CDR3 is TGTGCCAGCAGCTTATTGGGGACAGCACCCTACGAGCAGTACTTC. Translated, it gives CASSLLGTAPYEQYF.

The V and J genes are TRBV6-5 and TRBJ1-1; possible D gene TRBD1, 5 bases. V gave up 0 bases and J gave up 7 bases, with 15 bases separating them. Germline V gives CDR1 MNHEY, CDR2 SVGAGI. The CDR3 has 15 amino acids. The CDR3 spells CASSYSTAQGLEAFF. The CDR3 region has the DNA TGTGCCAGCAGTTACTCGACGGCCCAGGGACTTGAAGCTTTCTTT.

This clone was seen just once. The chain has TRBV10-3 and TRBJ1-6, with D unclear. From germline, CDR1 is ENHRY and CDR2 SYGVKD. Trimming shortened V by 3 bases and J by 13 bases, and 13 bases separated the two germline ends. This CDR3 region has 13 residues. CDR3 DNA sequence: TGTGCCATCAGTGAAATAAGTGACGGTCCCCTCCACTTT. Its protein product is CAISEISDGPLHF.

In nucleotides, the CDR3 is TGTGCCAGCAGCTTGGCCACAGGAACTGAAGCTTTCTTT. This codes for CASSLATGTEAFF. V usage is TRBV7-8 and J usage is TRBJ1-1; a weak D match, TRBD1 (5 bases). This CDR3 is built from 13 residues. V was pared by 3 bases and J by 5 bases, with 10 bases between. Germline values: CDR1 SGHVS, CDR2 FQNEAQ.

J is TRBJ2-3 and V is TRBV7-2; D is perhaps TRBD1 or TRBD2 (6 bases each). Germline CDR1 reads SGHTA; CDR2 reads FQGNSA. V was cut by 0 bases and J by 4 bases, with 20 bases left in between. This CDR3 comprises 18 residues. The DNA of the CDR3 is TGTGCCAGCAGCTTAGCAAGGGGGGTGGGAGCGGTTTCAGATACGCAGTATTTT. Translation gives CASSLARGVGAVSDTQYF.

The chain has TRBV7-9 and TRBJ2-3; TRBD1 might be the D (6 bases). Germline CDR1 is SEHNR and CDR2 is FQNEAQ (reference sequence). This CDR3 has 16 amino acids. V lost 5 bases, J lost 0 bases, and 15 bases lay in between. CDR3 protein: CASSPQRTASTDTQYF. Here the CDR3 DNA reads TGTGCCAGCAGCCCGCAACGGACAGCTAGCACAGATACGCAGTATTTT.

The CDR3 DNA reads as TGTGCCAGCAGCCAGCCCCTAGGCGGGACTTACAATGAGCAGTTCTTC. Encoded protein: CASSQPLGGTYNEQFF. V and J are TRBV3-1 (or the pseudogene TRBV3-2) and TRBJ2-1, with a tentative D call TRBD2 (6 bases). This CDR3 has 16 amino acids. Trimming took 3 bases from V and 4 from J, leaving 16 bases between them. Looked up from germline, CDR1 is LGHDT and CDR2 is YNNKEL (reference sequence).